The entry that follows covers one T cell receptor beta chain sequence. Antigen specificity is unknown. Before any sequencing was done, the ViraFEST assay used viral peptide pools to expand antigen-specific CD4+ T cells. When less than 12 days of culture had elapsed, CD4+ T cells were isolated. The CDR3 has 13 residues. With 2 bases removed from V and 7 bases from J, the gap between germline ends came to 9 bases. Germline V gives CDR1 SGHTA, CDR2 FQGTGA. This sample was included in a study of vaccination effects on CD4 cells after COVID-19. The assay was immunoSEQ multiplex PCR, and TCRdb's table has in-frame clones only and misses some. The sample holds 55,000 to 70,000 clones, 75% to 85% seen once.

The sample was CD4+ T cells from PBMCs cultured with HCoV-229E spike peptides, taken before COVID-19 vaccination. The chain combines TRBV7-3 with TRBJ2-1; weak D call: TRBD2 (5 bases). This clonotype was obtained from a human donor who received a COVID-19 vaccine. The CDR3 loop is CASSLDEGNEQFF. Written as DNA, the CDR3 is TGTGCCAGCAGCTTAGACGAGGGAAATGAGCAGTTCTTC.